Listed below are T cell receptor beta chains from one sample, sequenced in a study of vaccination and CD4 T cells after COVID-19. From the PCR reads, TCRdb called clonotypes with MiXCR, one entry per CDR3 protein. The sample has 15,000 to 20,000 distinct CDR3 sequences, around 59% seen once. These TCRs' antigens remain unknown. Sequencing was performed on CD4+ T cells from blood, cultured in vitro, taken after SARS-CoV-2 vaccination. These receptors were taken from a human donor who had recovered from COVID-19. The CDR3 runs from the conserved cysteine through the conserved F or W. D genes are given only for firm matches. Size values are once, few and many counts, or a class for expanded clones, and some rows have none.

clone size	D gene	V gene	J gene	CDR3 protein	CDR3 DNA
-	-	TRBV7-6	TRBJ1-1	CASSQTRGGEAFF	TGTGCCAGCAGCCAGACCCGGGGCGGTGAAGCTTTCTTT
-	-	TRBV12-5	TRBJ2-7	CASGDLTYEQYF	TGTGCTAGTGGGGACTTGACCTACGAGCAGTACTTC
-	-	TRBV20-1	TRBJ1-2	CSANPGLIYGYTF	TGCAGTGCTAACCCTGGCCTGATCTATGGCTACACCTTC
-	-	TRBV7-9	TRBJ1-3	CASSLADSRNTIYF	TGTGCCAGCAGCTTAGCGGACAGCCGAAACACCATATATTTT
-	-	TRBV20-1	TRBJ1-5	CSAVDSTGFNQPQHF	TGCAGTGCTGTGGACAGTACTGGTTTCAATCAGCCCCAGCATTTT
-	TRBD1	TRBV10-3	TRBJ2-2	CAIREDRGLTGELFF	TGTGCCATCAGAGAGGACAGGGGGCTCACCGGGGAGCTGTTTTTT
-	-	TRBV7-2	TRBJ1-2	CASSLDGGSGYTF	TGTGCCAGCAGCTTAGACGGTGGCTCTGGCTACACCTTC
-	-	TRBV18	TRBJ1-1	CASSRNRDGGTEAFF	TGTGCCAGCTCACGAAACAGGGACGGGGGCACTGAAGCTTTCTTT
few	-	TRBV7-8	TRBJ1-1	CASSLVEGSSTGTEAFF	TGTGCCAGCAGCTTAGTGGAGGGGTCCTCCACAGGCACTGAAGCTTTCTTT
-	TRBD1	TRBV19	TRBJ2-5	CASSPRTGGRETQYF	TGTGCCAGTAGTCCCCGGACAGGGGGCAGGGAGACCCAGTACTTC
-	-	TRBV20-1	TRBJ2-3	CSARHTDTQYF	TGCAGTGCGAGACATACAGATACGCAGTATTTT
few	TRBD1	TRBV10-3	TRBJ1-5	CAISETDRGNQPQHF	TGTGCCATCAGTGAGACCGACAGGGGCAATCAGCCCCAGCATTTT
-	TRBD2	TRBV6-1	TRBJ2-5	CASSEGELAVSKTQYF	TGTGCCAGCAGTGAAGGGGAACTAGCGGTGTCCAAGACCCAGTACTTC
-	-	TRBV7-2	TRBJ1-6	CASSYPNSPLHF	TGTGCCAGCAGCTACCCTAATTCACCCCTCCACTTT